A single sample is the source of the 27 T cell receptor beta chains below, sequenced in a study of technical replicates of blood from a few donors. This table comes from immunoSEQ multiplex PCR, and its TCRdb copy is limited to in-frame clones, with some not included. This sample has roughly 93,000 clones, with approximately 94% found just once. Specimen: T cells isolated from PBMCs. The origin of the receptors is a human donor in good health.

The genes are TRBV5-4 and TRBJ2-3; the match to TRBD2 covers 11 bases. J lost 3 bases, V lost 5 bases, and 5 bases had no gene match. Germline V gene sequence: CDR1 SGHNT, CDR2 YYREEE (reference sequence). CDR3 length: 15 amino acids. The CDR3 sequence is CASSRGTSGTDTQYF. The CDR3 DNA is TGTGCCAGCAGTCGCGGGACTAGCGGAACAGATACGCAGTATTTT.

The chain joins TRBV15 to TRBJ2-1, with TRBD1 matching over 7 bases. Germline V CDR1 and CDR2: LNHNV, YYDKDF (reference sequence). V shed 4 bases, J shed 5 bases, and the junction held 8 bases outside the gene matches. The CDR3 loop spans 15 amino acids. The CDR3 protein is CATSIGQVGHNEQFF. CDR3 nucleotide sequence: TGTGCCACCAGCATTGGACAGGTAGGGCACAATGAGCAGTTCTTC.

This chain connects TRBV5-1 to TRBJ2-7; D possibly corresponds to TRBD1 (6 bases). From germline, CDR1 is SGHRS and CDR2 YFSETQ. This CDR3 comprises 14 residues. The V end was cut by 3 bases, the J end by 5 bases, with 15 bases between. CDR3 coding DNA: TGCGCCAGCAGCTCCCAAGGACAGCGGAACGAGCAGTACTTC. Its translation is CASSSQGQRNEQYF.

This clone was recorded only once. The V gene is TRBV27, the J gene TRBJ2-1, with 9 bases fitting TRBD2. This CDR3 has 15 amino acids. CDR1 is MNHEY, CDR2 SMNVEV, per germline (reference sequence). The V segment lost 6 bases and the J segment 2 bases; nucleotides outside the gene matches: 5. The CDR3 coding sequence is TGTGCCAGCAGCCGAGCGGGGGGCCCCTACAATGAGCAGTTCTTC. This encodes CASSRAGGPYNEQFF.

The V call is TRBV6-5, the J call TRBJ1-2; D is undetermined. The CDR3 length is 13 residues. The germline V gene has CDR1 MNHEY and CDR2 SVGAGI. V was shortened by 0 bases and J by 8 bases, with 10 bases between the two germline ends. CDR3 sequence: CASSYSWQAGYTF. The CDR3 DNA is TGTGCCAGCAGTTACTCTTGGCAGGCAGGCTACACCTTC.

This clone was detected only once. The chain joins TRBV9 to TRBJ2-1; D call uncertain. The CDR3 consists of 12 residues. CDR1 SGDLS and CDR2 YYNGEE come from the germline V gene. Deletions cut 0 bases from V and 7 bases from J, with 5 bases between. This chain's CDR3 is CASSVAINEQFF. In nucleotides, the CDR3 is TGTGCCAGCAGCGTAGCTATAAATGAGCAGTTCTTC. Variable domain in full (rest from reference TRBV9 and TRBJ2-1): DSGVTQTPKHLITATGQRVTLRCSPRSGDLSVYWYQQSLDQGLQFLIQYYNGEERAKGNILERFSAQQFPDLHSELNLSSLELGDSALYFCASSVAINEQFFGPGTRLTVL.

This rearrangement joins TRBV7-9 to TRBJ2-1, with a weak D call TRBD1 (5 bases). The CDR3 covers 13 residues. V was clipped by 0 bases and J by 8 bases, with 8 bases between them. CDR1 and CDR2 from the germline V gene are SEHNR and FQNEAQ (reference sequence). The chain's CDR3 is CASSLARDHEQFF. The CDR3 DNA follows: TGTGCCAGCAGCTTAGCCAGGGATCATGAGCAGTTCTTC.

J is TRBJ1-1 and V is TRBV2, with TRBD1 identical over 9 bases. CDR3 size: 14 residues. The V gene's germline CDR1 is SNHLY and CDR2 FYNNEI. V was clipped by 4 bases and J by 6 bases; unmatched bases: 6. Here the CDR3 DNA reads TGTGCCAGCAGTGCAACAGACAGGGGGGCTGAAGCTTTCTTT. As protein: CASSATDRGAEAFF. The full variable domain, rest sourced from reference TRBV2 and TRBJ1-1, is EPEVTQTPSHQVTQMGQEVILRCVPISNHLYFYWYRQILGQKVEFLVSFYNNEISEKSEIFDDQFSVERPDGSNFTLKIRSTKLEDSAMYFCASSATDRGAEAFFGQGTRLTVV.

The V gene is TRBV19, the J gene TRBJ2-1; 8 bases line up with TRBD1. The length of the CDR3 is 14 residues. CDR1 and CDR2 (germline): LNHDA, SQIVND (reference sequence). V trimming: 2 bases; J trimming: 7 bases; junction bases outside the gene matches: 4. The DNA of the CDR3 is TGTGCCAGTAGTATACAGGGGGCGGGGAATGAGCAGTTCTTC. Protein: CASSIQGAGNEQFF.

DNA of the CDR3: TGTGCCAGCAGCAGGACAGGGGGTGCTTTTATTTCTGGAAACACCATATATTTT. This sequence encodes CASSRTGGAFISGNTIYF. The chain employs TRBV5-6 and TRBJ1-3; 10 nucleotides align to TRBD1. V lost 4 bases to trimming and J lost 1 base; unmatched junction nucleotides: 11. Germline assignment: CDR1 SGHDT and CDR2 YYEEEE. The CDR3 contains 18 residues.

The chain joins TRBV15 to TRBJ1-5; TRBD1 matches 8 bases. J gave up 7 bases and V 5 bases, and 7 bases lay outside the gene matches. The germline gives CDR1 LNHNV, CDR2 YYDKDF (reference sequence). This CDR3 spans 14 amino acids. The CDR3 spells CATSANRGIQPQHF. The CDR3 nucleotides read TGTGCCACCAGCGCTAACAGGGGGATCCAGCCCCAGCATTTT.

The genes are TRBV6-1 and TRBJ2-5, with D perhaps matching TRBD2 (5 bases). Trimming left V 3 bases short and J 0 bases short, with 11 bases between. The CDR3 extends over 15 amino acids. In germline, CDR1 is MNHNS, CDR2 SASEGT. CDR3 region: CASSDSSADQETQYF. The CDR3 region has the DNA TGTGCCAGCAGTGACTCATCAGCGGACCAAGAGACCCAGTACTTC.

The chain has TRBV5-6 and TRBJ2-5; TRBD2 is a possible D gene (6 bases). The germline gives CDR1 SGHDT, CDR2 YYEEEE. CDR3 size: 14 residues. The V and J ends lost 4 bases and 2 bases respectively, with 12 bases between them. The CDR3 DNA follows: TGTGCCAGCAGCAGTTCTAGCGAACAAGAGACCCAGTACTTC. This sequence encodes CASSSSSEQETQYF.

This clone was found once. This chain joins TRBV28 and TRBJ2-1; 11 positions match TRBD2. Germline loops: CDR1 MDHEN, CDR2 SYDVKM. CDR3 length: 14 amino acids. V shed 8 bases, J shed 5 bases, and the junction held 5 bases outside the gene matches. This chain's CDR3 is CASLLAGEHNEQFF. The CDR3 bases are TGTGCCAGCCTACTAGCGGGAGAGCACAATGAGCAGTTCTTC.

This clone occurred once. The genes are TRBV7-9 and TRBJ2-5; 7 positions match TRBD1. The germline gives CDR1 SEHNR, CDR2 FQNEAQ (reference sequence). The CDR3 spans 15 residues. Trimming took 5 bases from V and 5 from J; bases not matched to a gene: 11. CDR3 DNA sequence: TGTGCCAGCAGCCCCCGACAGGGCTCCGGGGAGACCCAGTACTTC. Protein product: CASSPRQGSGETQYF. The complete variable domain, with remaining parts taken from reference TRBV7-9 and TRBJ2-5, reads DTGVSQNPRHKITKRGQNVTFRCDPISEHNRLYWYRQTLGQGPEFLTYFQNEAQLEKSRLLSDRFSAERPKGSFSTLEIQRTEQGDSAMYLCASSPRQGSGETQYFGPGTRLLVL.

This rearrangement joins TRBV7-9 to TRBJ2-7, with TRBD2 matching over 8 bases. Germline loops: CDR1 SEHNR, CDR2 FQNEAQ (reference sequence). CDR3 size: 13 residues. Germline trimming cut 4 bases from V and 6 bases from J; bases unmatched to any gene: 5. CDR3 coding DNA: TGTGCCAGCAGCTCCCCAGCGGGAGTCGAGCAGTACTTC. Protein sequence: CASSSPAGVEQYF.

This chain uses TRBV6-6 with TRBJ2-2; D remains unclear. CDR3 length equals 14 residues. Germline V gives CDR1 MNHNY, CDR2 SVGAGI (reference sequence). V lost 2 bases and J 9 bases, leaving 13 bases between the germline ends. CDR3 sequence (DNA): TGTGCCAGCAGTTACGTCGGTGAATCGAGGGAGCTGTTTTTT. It codes for CASSYVGESRELFF.

The CDR3 DNA reads as TGTGCCAGCAGCTTGCGGCAGCTCCAAGAGACCCAGTACTTC. Translated: CASSLRQLQETQYF. The chain carries TRBV7-6 and TRBJ2-5; unclear D gene. This CDR3 contains 14 residues. V lost 3 bases and J 1 base, leaving 9 bases between the germline ends. Germline values: CDR1 SGHVS, CDR2 FNYEAQ.

CDR3 bases: TGCGCCAGCAGCTCAGAATACGAGCAGTACTTC. Its translation is CASSSEYEQYF. The chain couples TRBV5-1 to TRBJ2-7; D gene unclear. The CDR3 sequence is 11 residues long. Germline V gene sequence: CDR1 SGHRS, CDR2 YFSETQ. V was cut by 3 bases and J by 4 bases, with 5 bases left in between. Full variable domain (outside the CDR3, taken from reference TRBV5-1 and TRBJ2-7): KAGVTQTPRYLIKTRGQQVTLSCSPISGHRSVSWYQQTPGQGLQFLFEYFSETQRNKGNFPGRFSGRQFSNSRSEMNVSTLELGDSALYLCASSSEYEQYFGPGTRLTVT.

The chain links TRBV6-5 to TRBJ1-2; D gene uncertain. Trimming removed 2 bases at V and 8 bases at J, with 15 bases between. Germline V gene sequence: CDR1 MNHEY, CDR2 SVGAGI. CDR3 length: 14 amino acids. The CDR3 DNA reads as TGTGCCAGCAGTTACGCACACAGCCCCCTAGGCTACACCTTC. Encoded protein: CASSYAHSPLGYTF.

The chain couples TRBV2 to TRBJ1-2; D gene ambiguous. Trimming cost V 8 bases and J 4 bases, with 20 bases left between them. CDR3 size: 15 residues. In germline, CDR1 is SNHLY, CDR2 FYNNEI. The CDR3 protein is CASSPRGSDSYGYTF. As DNA, the CDR3 is TGTGCCAGCTCTCCCCGGGGATCGGATAGCTATGGCTACACCTTC.

This chain connects TRBV27 to TRBJ2-2; D not resolved. Germline V gives CDR1 MNHEY, CDR2 SMNVEV (reference sequence). CDR3 size: 13 residues. Deletions cut 0 bases from V and 5 bases from J, with 4 bases between. CDR3: CASSLSRTGELFF. The CDR3 DNA reads as TGTGCCAGCAGTTTATCGCGAACCGGGGAGCTGTTTTTT.

This chain joins TRBV6-5 and TRBJ2-1; D is ambiguous. This CDR3 has 11 residues. V dropped 6 bases and J dropped 14 bases, with 14 bases sitting between them. CDR1 and CDR2 (germline): MNHEY, SVGAGI. The CDR3 DNA reads TGTGCCAGCAGCCTCGGTGAGAGGAAGTTCTTC. As protein: CASSLGERKFF.

The V and J genes are TRBV28 and TRBJ1-1; D is undetermined. Trimming stripped 7 bases from V and 4 bases from J, with 16 bases between. In germline, CDR1 is MDHEN, CDR2 SYDVKM. CDR3 length: 14 amino acids. CDR3 coding DNA: TGTGCCAGCAACCTTTCCGACCGGGGCACTGAAGCTTTCTTT. It specifies CASNLSDRGTEAFF.

This rearrangement joins TRBV6-5 to TRBJ1-2; D unresolved. Trimming left V 5 bases short and J 5 bases short, with 6 bases between. Germline lookup yields CDR1 MNHEY and CDR2 SVGAGI. The CDR3 totals 11 residues. The CDR3 here is CASSNSYGYTF. DNA of the CDR3: TGTGCCAGCAGTAACAGTTATGGCTACACCTTC.

The chain has TRBV2 and TRBJ2-7; no clear D. CDR3 length: 15 amino acids. The V gene's germline CDR1 is SNHLY and CDR2 FYNNEI. With 7 bases removed from V and 1 base from J, the gap between germline ends came to 17 bases. CDR3 amino acids: CASNGPGMTSYEQYF. The CDR3 DNA reads as TGTGCCAGCAACGGTCCGGGTATGACTTCCTACGAGCAGTACTTC.

J is TRBJ2-7 and V is TRBV29-1, with D maybe TRBD2 (6 bases). V lost 4 bases and J lost 3, with 16 bases in between. From germline, CDR1 is SQVTM and CDR2 ANQGSEA. The CDR3 totals 14 residues. This chain's CDR3 is CSVVVQRVDYEQYF. CDR3 nucleotides: TGCAGCGTTGTAGTACAGCGGGTTGACTACGAGCAGTACTTC.